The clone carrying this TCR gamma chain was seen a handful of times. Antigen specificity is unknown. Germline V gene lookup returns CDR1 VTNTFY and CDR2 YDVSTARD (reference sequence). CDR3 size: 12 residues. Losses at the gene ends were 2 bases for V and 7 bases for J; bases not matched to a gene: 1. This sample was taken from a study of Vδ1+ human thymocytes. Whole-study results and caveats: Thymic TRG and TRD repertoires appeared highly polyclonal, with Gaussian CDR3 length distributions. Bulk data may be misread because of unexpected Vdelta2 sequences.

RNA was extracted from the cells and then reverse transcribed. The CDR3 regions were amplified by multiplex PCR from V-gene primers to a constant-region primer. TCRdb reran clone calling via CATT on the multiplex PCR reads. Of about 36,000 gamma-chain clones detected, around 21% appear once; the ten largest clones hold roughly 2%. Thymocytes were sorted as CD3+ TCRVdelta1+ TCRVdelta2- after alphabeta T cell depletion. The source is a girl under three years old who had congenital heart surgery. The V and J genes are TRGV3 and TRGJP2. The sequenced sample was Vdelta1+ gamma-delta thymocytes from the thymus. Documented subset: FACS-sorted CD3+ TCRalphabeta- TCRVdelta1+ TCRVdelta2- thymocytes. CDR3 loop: CATWDTDWIKTF. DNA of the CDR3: TGTGCCACCTGGGACACTGATTGGATCAAGACGTTT.